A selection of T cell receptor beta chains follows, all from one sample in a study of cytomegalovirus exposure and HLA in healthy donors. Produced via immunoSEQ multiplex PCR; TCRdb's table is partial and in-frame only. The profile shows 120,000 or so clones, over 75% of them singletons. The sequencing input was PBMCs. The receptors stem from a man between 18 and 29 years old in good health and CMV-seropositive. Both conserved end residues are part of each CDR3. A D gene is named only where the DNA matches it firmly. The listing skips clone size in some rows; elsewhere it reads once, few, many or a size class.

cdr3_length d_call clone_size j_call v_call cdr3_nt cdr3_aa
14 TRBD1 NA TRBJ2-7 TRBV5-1 TGCGCCAGCAGCGCCTGGGACAGAACCTACGAGCAGTACTTC CASSAWDRTYEQYF
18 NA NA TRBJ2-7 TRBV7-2 TGTGCCAGCAGCTTATCCCTCTCTCCCCATGTAGCGCCCTACGAGCAGTACTTC CASSLSLSPHVAPYEQYF
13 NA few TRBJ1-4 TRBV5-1 TGCGCCAGCAGCGAGGGCCATAATGAAAAACTGTTTTTT CASSEGHNEKLFF
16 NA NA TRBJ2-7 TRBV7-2 TGTGCCAGCAGCTTAGCCGCCACAGGAGTAACCTACGAGCAGTACTTC CASSLAATGVTYEQYF
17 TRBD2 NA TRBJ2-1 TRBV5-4 TGTGCCAGCAGCTTGGCGTCCCTAGCGGGAGTATACAATGAGCAGTTCTTC CASSLASLAGVYNEQFF
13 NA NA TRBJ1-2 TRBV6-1 TGTGCCAGCAGTGTGGAGAGGGTGATTGGCTACACCTTC CASSVERVIGYTF
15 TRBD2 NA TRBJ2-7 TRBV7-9 TGTGCCAGCAGTTTAAGCGGGAGGTCGGCCTACGAGCAGTACTTC CASSLSGRSAYEQYF
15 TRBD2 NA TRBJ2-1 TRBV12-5 TGTGCTAGTGGTTTGGTCACGGGGGGGTACAATGAGCAGTTCTTC CASGLVTGGYNEQFF
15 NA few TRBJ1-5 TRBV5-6 TGTGCCAGCAGCTTGGGGGGTGACAGGATAAAGCCCCAGCATTTT CASSLGGDRIKPQHF
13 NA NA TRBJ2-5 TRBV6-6 TGTGCCAGCAGTTACAGCGTCCAAGAGACCCAGTACTTC CASSYSVQETQYF
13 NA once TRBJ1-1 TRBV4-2 TGTGCCGGCAGCTACGGCGGGCCTACTGAAGCTTTCTTT CAGSYGGPTEAFF
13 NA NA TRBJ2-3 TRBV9 TGTGCCAGCAGCGTCACTAGCACAGATACGCAGTATTTT CASSVTSTDTQYF
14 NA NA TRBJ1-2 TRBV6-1 TGTGCCAGCAGCCCAGGACAGAAGGCGTATGGCTACACCTTC CASSPGQKAYGYTF
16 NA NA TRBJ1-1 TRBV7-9 TGTGCCAGCAGCTTAGGTGGAGGACTGATGAACACTGAAGCTTTCTTT CASSLGGGLMNTEAFF
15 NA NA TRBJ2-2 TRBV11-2 TGTGCCACGGCGCTTGGGAGGTCGAACACCGGGGAGCTGTTTTTT CATALGRSNTGELFF
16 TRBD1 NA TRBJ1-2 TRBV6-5 TGTGCCAGCAGTTACGCGACAGGGACAGGGGTGCGTGGCTACACCTTC CASSYATGTGVRGYTF
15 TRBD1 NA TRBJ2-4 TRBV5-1 TGCGCCAGCAGCCCGGACAGGTCAGCCAAAAACATTCAGTACTTC CASSPDRSAKNIQYF
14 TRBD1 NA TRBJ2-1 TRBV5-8 TGTGCCAGCAGCCCCGGGACAGGGGGCGGTGAGCAGTTCTTC CASSPGTGGGEQFF
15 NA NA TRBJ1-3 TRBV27 TGTGCCAGCAGTTTATCAGGGGCCTCTGGAAACACCATATATTTT CASSLSGASGNTIYF
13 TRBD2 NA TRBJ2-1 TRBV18 TGTGCCAGCTCATCTTCGGGGGGCAATGAGCAGTTCTTC CASSSSGGNEQFF
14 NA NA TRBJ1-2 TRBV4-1 TGCGCCAGCAGCCCCCCCGGGGTACGATATGGCTACACCTTC CASSPPGVRYGYTF
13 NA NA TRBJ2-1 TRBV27 TGTGCCAGCAGTTTAGCAGGGTATGATGAGCAGTTCTTC CASSLAGYDEQFF
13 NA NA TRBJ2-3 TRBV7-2 TGTGCCAGCAGCTTAAAGGGGACAGATACGCAGTATTTT CASSLKGTDTQYF
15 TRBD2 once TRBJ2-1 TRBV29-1 TGCAGCATGGAGATCCGGGGACTACCCTACAATGAGCAGTTCTTC CSMEIRGLPYNEQFF
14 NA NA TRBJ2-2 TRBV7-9 TGTGCCAGCAGCTTAGTCGGTAGCACCGGGGAGCTGTTTTTT CASSLVGSTGELFF
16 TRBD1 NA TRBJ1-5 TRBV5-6 TGTGCCAGCAGCTTGGGGACAGGGGAAAGCAATCAGCCCCAGCATTTT CASSLGTGESNQPQHF
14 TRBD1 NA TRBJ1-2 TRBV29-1 TGCAGCGTTGGGGGGCCCCAACAGGGGATAGGCTACACCTTC CSVGGPQQGIGYTF
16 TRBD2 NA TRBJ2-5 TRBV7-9 TGTGCCAGCAGCTTAGTAGGGCTAGCGGGCGCAGAGACCCAGTACTTC CASSLVGLAGAETQYF
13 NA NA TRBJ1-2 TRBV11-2 TGTGCCAGCAGCTTAGCGGGATCCTATGGCTACACCTTC CASSLAGSYGYTF
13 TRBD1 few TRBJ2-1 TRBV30 TGTGCCTCCACCTTAGACAGGGAAGATGAGCAGTTCTTC CASTLDREDEQFF
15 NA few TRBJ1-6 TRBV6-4 TGTGCCAGCAGTGCGTCCCCAGGGTCGGGTTCACCCCTCCACTTT CASSASPGSGSPLHF
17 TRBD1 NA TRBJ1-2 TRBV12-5 TGTGCTAGTGGTTTAACAGGGGGCAAGCTAAGTAACTATGGCTACACCTTC CASGLTGGKLSNYGYTF
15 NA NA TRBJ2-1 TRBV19 TGTGCCAGTAGTATACAGGGGCTTCCCTACAATGAGCAGTTCTTC CASSIQGLPYNEQFF
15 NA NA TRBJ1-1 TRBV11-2 TGTGCCAGCAGCTTAGTTCAAGGGGCGCAAACTGAAGCTTTCTTT CASSLVQGAQTEAFF
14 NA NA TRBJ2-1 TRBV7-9 TGTGCCAGCAGCTTAGGTCTAGCGCTCGATGAGCAGTTCTTC CASSLGLALDEQFF
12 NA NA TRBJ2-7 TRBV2 TGTGCCAGCAGGGTAAACCGGTACGAGCAGTACTTC CASRVNRYEQYF
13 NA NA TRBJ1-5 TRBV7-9 TGTGCCAGCAGCCGGGGGGCAGATCAGCCCCAGCATTTT CASSRGADQPQHF
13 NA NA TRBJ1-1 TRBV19 TGTGCCAGTAGTATAGGGAGGGACACTGAAGCTTTCTTT CASSIGRDTEAFF
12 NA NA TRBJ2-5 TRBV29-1 TGCAGCGTTGAGGAGCAGAGGGAGACCCAGTACTTC CSVEEQRETQYF
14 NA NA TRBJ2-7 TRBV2 TGTGCCAGCACGCCGAGCGCCGGGGGGCACGAGCAGTACTTC CASTPSAGGHEQYF
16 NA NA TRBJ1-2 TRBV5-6 TGTGCCAGCAGCCCCGGGGGACCGATACGGGCCTATGGCTACACCTTC CASSPGGPIRAYGYTF
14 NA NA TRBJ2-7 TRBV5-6 TGTGCCAGCAGCTTCCTAGACGGTACCTACGAGCAGTACTTC CASSFLDGTYEQYF
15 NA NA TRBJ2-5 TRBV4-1 TGCGCCAGCAGCCAAACACAGGGTCGAGGAGAGACCCAGTACTTC CASSQTQGRGETQYF
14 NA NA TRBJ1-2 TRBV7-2 TGTGCCAGCAGCCTCCGGGGGTCGGACTATGGCTACACCTTC CASSLRGSDYGYTF
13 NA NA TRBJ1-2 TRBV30 TGTGCCTGGTCCGGGGGGCCCATGAATGGCTACACCTTC CAWSGGPMNGYTF
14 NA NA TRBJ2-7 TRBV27 TGTGCCAGCAGTTTAAGGGGGACCCCCTACGAGCAGTACTTC CASSLRGTPYEQYF
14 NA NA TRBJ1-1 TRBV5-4 TGTGCCAGCAGCTTGACAGGCGAAGGCACTGAAGCTTTCTTT CASSLTGEGTEAFF
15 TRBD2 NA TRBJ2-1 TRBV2 TGTGCCAGCCGACCGACTAGCGGATCATACAATGAGCAGTTCTTC CASRPTSGSYNEQFF
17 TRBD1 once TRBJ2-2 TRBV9 TGTGCCAGCAGCGTCCGAACCCAGGGGGCAAACACCGGGGAGCTGTTTTTT CASSVRTQGANTGELFF
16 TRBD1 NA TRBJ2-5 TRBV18 TGTGCCAGCTCCCAGGGACAGGGACCTCCGGCGGCGACCCAGTACTTC CASSQGQGPPAATQYF
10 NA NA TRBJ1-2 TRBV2 TGTGCCAGCATTGGGGGGACTACGACCTTC CASIGGTTTF
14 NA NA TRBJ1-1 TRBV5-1 TGCGCCAGCAGCTTGAATGCGGGGGTCACTGAAGCTTTCTTT CASSLNAGVTEAFF
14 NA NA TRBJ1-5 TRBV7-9 TGTGCCAGCAGCTGGCAGGGAAGCAATCAGCCCCAGCATTTT CASSWQGSNQPQHF
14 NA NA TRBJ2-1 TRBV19 TGTGCCAGTAGTATAGTTCAGGGGTACAATGAGCAGTTCTTC CASSIVQGYNEQFF